The 26 T cell receptor beta chains presented below share a single source sample, sequenced in a study of T cells in Graves' hyperthyroidism and ophthalmopathy. RNA transcripts served as the template for amplifying TCR beta CDR3 regions. Primed by the HTBI set, a first-round RT-PCR was run on the TCR CDR3. TCRdb redid the calling of the multiplex PCR reads with MiXCR, one entry per CDR3 protein. In the table there are under 200,000 distinct CDR3 sequences, over 7.5% of which are singletons. What was sequenced was blood. The receptors originated from a woman between 18 and 30 years old with Graves' hyperthyroidism that later progressed to Graves' ophthalmopathy.

The chain recombines TRBV4-1 with TRBJ2-7; D is unclear. The CDR3 consists of 14 residues. Germline lookup yields CDR1 MGHRA and CDR2 YSYEKL. The V gene lost 4 bases and the J gene lost 3 bases, with 13 bases spanning the gap. The CDR3 spells CASSPTSVGYEQYF. The CDR3 bases are TGCGCCAGCAGCCCAACCTCAGTGGGCTACGAGCAGTACTTC.

This clonotype occurred a few times. Possible read error: a much larger clone is one base away. This chain connects TRBV11-1 to TRBJ1-6; 8 bases are a match to TRBD1. The V gene's germline CDR1 is SGHAT and CDR2 FQDESV (reference sequence). J lost 9 bases, V lost 3 bases, and 4 bases had no gene match. The CDR3 contains 14 residues. The CDR3, as DNA: TGTGCCAGCAGCTTGCGACAGGGGAGTTCACCCCTCCACTTT. Its translation is CASSLRQGSSPLHF.

This clonotype was seen many times. V is TRBV5-1 and J is TRBJ2-1, with D possibly matching TRBD2 (5 bases). CDR1 and CDR2 from the germline V gene are SGHRS and YFSETQ. The CDR3 is 13 residues long. The ends were cut back, 0 bases at V and 10 bases at J, with 11 bases in the middle. CDR3 nucleotide sequence: TGCGCCAGCAGCTTGGCTACTAGTATCGAGCAGTTCTTC. Protein sequence: CASSLATSIEQFF.

Note on this clonotype: The junction shows a germline mismatch at one end, possibly a read error. The CDR3 loop reads CASSLARGGRQETQHF. The CDR3 DNA is TGTGCCAGCAGCTTAGCACGGGGGGGCCGCCAAGAGACCCAGCACTTC. V and J are TRBV13 and TRBJ2-5; 8 bases match TRBD2. The length of the CDR3 is 16 residues. Germline V lookup: CDR1 PRHDT, CDR2 FYEKMQ (reference sequence).

This clonotype appeared many times. The V and J genes are TRBV20-1 and TRBJ1-6, with D possibly matching TRBD1 (6 bases). CDR1 and CDR2 from the germline V gene are DFQATT and SNEGSKA (reference sequence). This CDR3 comprises 17 residues. V lost 5 bases to trimming and J lost 7 bases, with 24 bases between them. The CDR3 spells CSAAPQGILRVNSPLHF. In DNA, the CDR3 is TGCAGTGCTGCTCCACAGGGAATATTGCGGGTAAATTCACCCCTCCACTTT.

This clonotype was detected many times. The V and J genes are TRBV13 and TRBJ1-4; no reliable D call. This CDR3 has 13 residues. Trimming took off 7 bases at V and 8 bases at J, with 14 bases between the two ends. Germline V gives CDR1 PRHDT, CDR2 FYEKMQ (reference sequence). The CDR3 loop reads CASKLRRGEKLFF. CDR3 sequence (DNA): TGTGCCAGCAAGCTACGTAGAGGCGAAAAACTGTTTTTT.

This clonotype came up many times. The CDR3 loop reads CASSWDEGIYGYTF. The CDR3 bases are TGTGCCAGCAGTTGGGACGAGGGGATCTATGGCTACACCTTC. V and J are TRBV2 and TRBJ1-2; the D gene is possibly TRBD1 (5 bases). Per the germline V gene, CDR1 is SNHLY and CDR2 is FYNNEI. The CDR3 runs 14 residues. Trimming removed 5 bases at V and 4 bases at J, with 14 bases between.

This clonotype was seen repeatedly, ten times or more. The gene calls are TRBV6-1 and TRBJ1-4, with D unclear. The CDR3 is made up of 16 amino acids. Germline V gene data show CDR1 as MNHNS and CDR2 as SASEGT. V dropped 2 bases and J dropped 8 bases, with 18 bases sitting between them. In nucleotides, the CDR3 is TGTGCCAGCAGTGAACCCGCCACGCAACCCAGGGAAAAACTGTTTTTT. It yields the protein CASSEPATQPREKLFF.

At least ten counts were recorded for this clonotype. The rearrangement links TRBV7-3 to TRBJ2-1; either TRBD1 or TRBD2 may supply D (5 bases each). This CDR3 spans 15 amino acids. CDR1 is SGHTA and CDR2 is FQGTGA in the germline V gene. The V end was cut by 2 bases, the J end by 6 bases, with 14 bases between. The CDR3 DNA sequence: TGTGCCAGCAGCTTATCGTTGGGTGGGGGCAATGAGCAGTTCTTC. It translates to CASSLSLGGGNEQFF.

In the case of this clonotype: Given a much more abundant clone one base away, this may be a read error. The chain employs TRBV29-1 and TRBJ1-2; D is unresolved. CDR3 length equals 13 residues. V dropped 7 bases and J dropped 4 bases, with 16 bases sitting between them. The V gene's germline CDR1 is SQVTM and CDR2 ANQGSEA. This CDR3 is CSGEIPGIYGYTF. The DNA for the CDR3 is TGCAGCGGCGAAATACCTGGGATCTATGGCTACACCTTC.

There are many counts of this clonotype. The chain couples TRBV11-2 to TRBJ1-2; D is perhaps TRBD1 (5 bases). The germline CDR1 and CDR2 sequences are SGHAT and FQNNGV. The CDR3 contains 15 residues. V lost 1 base and J 2 bases, leaving 11 bases between the germline ends. The CDR3 region is CASSLVVGDNYGYTF. The CDR3 bases are TGTGCCAGCAGCTTAGTGGTAGGGGACAACTATGGCTACACCTTC.

A word on this clonotype: The DNA is left out, because the CDR3 cannot be placed on it with certainty; the CDR3 is given as TCRdb lists it. This rearrangement joins TRBV7-2 to TRBJ1-4. The CDR3 is made up of 14 amino acids, end residues included. Looked up from germline, CDR1 is SGHTA and CDR2 is FQGNSA. The CDR3 here is CASSWDFGDEKLFF.

This clonotype was seen at least ten times. The V gene is TRBV6-1, the J gene TRBJ2-2; perhaps D is TRBD1 or TRBD2 (5 bases each). V was shortened by 6 bases and J by 5 bases, with 16 bases between the two germline ends. This CDR3 spans 15 amino acids. Germline CDR1 MNHNS, CDR2 SASEGT. The DNA of the CDR3 is TGTGCCAGCAGGGGGGAATTCTGGGGGACCGGGGAGCTGTTTTTT. Its protein product is CASRGEFWGTGELFF.

This clonotype was observed at least ten times. The rearrangement links TRBV7-9 to TRBJ2-3, with TRBD1 matching 7 bases. Unmatched junction bases numbered 4, after V lost 2 bases and J lost 2 bases. This CDR3 has 15 residues. Germline loops: CDR1 SEHNR, CDR2 FQNEAQ (reference sequence). CDR3: CASSLPDRDTDTQYF. The CDR3 coding sequence is TGTGCCAGCAGCTTACCAGACAGGGACACAGATACGCAGTATTTT. Full variable domain (missing parts from reference TRBV7-9 and TRBJ2-3): DTGVSQNPRHKITKRGQNVTFRCDPISEHNRLYWYRQTLGQGPEFLTYFQNEAQLEKSRLLSDRFSAERPKGSFSTLEIQRTEQGDSAMYLCASSLPDRDTDTQYFGPGTRLTVL.

This clonotype was picked up many times. CDR3 bases: TGTGCCAGCCCTCCGCCGGGACTAGCGTCAGATACGCAGTATTTT. Translation gives CASPPPGLASDTQYF. J is TRBJ2-3 and V is TRBV12-3 or TRBV12-4, with TRBD2 matching over 10 bases. With V trimmed by 8 bases and J by 4 bases, 9 bases remained unmatched. The CDR3 totals 15 residues.

In this sample, this clonotype turned up many times. The rearrangement joins TRBV18 to TRBJ1-1; D is ambiguous. V was shortened by 5 bases and J by 0 bases, with 4 bases between the two germline ends. The CDR3 spans 12 residues. Germline CDR1 KGHSH, CDR2 LQKENI. This chain's CDR3 is CASSTMNTEAFF. The CDR3 nucleotides are TGTGCCAGCTCAACGATGAACACTGAAGCTTTCTTT.

The rearrangement uses TRBV4-2 and TRBJ2-1; TRBD2 is a possible D gene (7 bases). CDR3 length: 17 amino acids. From germline, CDR1 is LGHNA and CDR2 YNFKEQ. V was shortened by 4 bases and J by 5 bases, with 21 bases between the two germline ends. The CDR3 bases are TGTGCCAGCAGCCTCGGACTAGGGGGATTAATAGACAATGAGCAGTTCTTC. It translates to CASSLGLGGLIDNEQFF.

This clonotype occurred many times. The chain couples TRBV11-2 to TRBJ2-7; 11 bases are a match to TRBD1. This CDR3 is built from 15 residues. V shed 3 bases, J shed 0 bases, and the junction held 1 base outside the gene matches. Germline V gene lookup returns CDR1 SGHAT and CDR2 FQNNGV. CDR3 amino acids: CASSFGQGASYEQYF. CDR3 DNA sequence: TGTGCCAGCAGCTTCGGACAGGGGGCCTCCTACGAGCAGTACTTC.

Many counts were recorded for this clonotype. The chain combines TRBV7-9 with TRBJ2-7; unclear D gene. There are 13 residues in the CDR3. Per germline, CDR1 SEHNR and CDR2 FQNEAQ (reference sequence). V gave up 4 bases and J gave up 0 bases, with 7 bases separating them. CDR3 in amino acids: CASSSQDSYEQYF. The CDR3 coding sequence is TGTGCCAGCAGCTCCCAGGACTCCTACGAGCAGTACTTC.

The chain links TRBV10-3 to TRBJ2-1; no clear D gene. V lost 5 bases, J lost 8 bases, and 7 bases lay in between. The CDR3 length is 11 residues. The V gene's germline CDR1 is ENHRY and CDR2 SYGVKD. CDR3 sequence (DNA): TGTGCCATCAGTATGTGGGATGAGCAGTTCTTC. Translating gives CAISMWDEQFF.

This chain uses TRBV14 with TRBJ2-4, with D possibly matching TRBD2 (5 bases). The CDR3 runs 13 residues. The V gene's germline CDR1 is SGHDN and CDR2 FVKESK. Trimming left V 3 bases short and J 6 bases short, with 9 bases between. The CDR3 loop reads CASSQGEGNIQYF. CDR3 DNA sequence: TGTGCCAGCAGCCAGGGAGAGGGAAACATTCAGTACTTC.

This clonotype showed up many times. V usage is TRBV6-5 and J usage is TRBJ2-7, with a tentative D call TRBD2 (5 bases). Trimming took 2 bases from V and 6 from J, leaving 17 bases between them. From germline, CDR1 is MNHEY and CDR2 SVGAGI. CDR3 size: 15 residues. CDR3: CASSYHRESSGEQYF. CDR3 bases: TGTGCCAGCAGTTACCATAGGGAGTCTAGTGGCGAGCAGTACTTC.

This clonotype has ten or more counts. The J gene is TRBJ1-6, the V gene TRBV19; tentative D call: TRBD1 (5 bases). CDR1 and CDR2 from the germline V gene are LNHDA and SQIVND (reference sequence). Trimming took off 5 bases at V and 4 bases at J, with 24 bases between the two ends. The CDR3 length is 19 residues. CDR3 nucleotides: TGTGCCAGTAGTGGCCGGCCCGTCCCTCGGACACCTTATAATTCACCCCTCCACTTT. Its translation is CASSGRPVPRTPYNSPLHF.

This clonotype was seen repeatedly, ten times or more. J is TRBJ2-3 and V is TRBV20-1; 7 bases match TRBD1. The J segment lost 6 bases and the V segment lost 2 bases, leaving 5 bases of the junction unmatched. Looked up from germline, CDR1 is DFQATT and CDR2 is SNEGSKA (reference sequence). This CDR3 comprises 13 residues. CDR3: CSARYRGGDTQYF. The CDR3 DNA sequence: TGCAGTGCTAGATACAGGGGTGGGGATACGCAGTATTTT.

This clonotype was observed at least ten times. J is TRBJ2-3 and V is TRBV5-1; 8 bases agree with TRBD2. This CDR3 has 14 amino acids. Trimming removed 8 bases from V and 4 bases from J; junction bases left unmatched: 9. Germline V CDR1 and CDR2: SGHRS, YFSETQ. In DNA, the CDR3 is TGCGCCAGTAAACCGGGACTAGGTGCAGATACGCAGTATTTT. Protein: CASKPGLGADTQYF.

The table lists this clonotype with many counts. The V call is TRBV10-3, the J call TRBJ2-5; a weak D match, TRBD1 (5 bases). CDR3 length equals 13 residues. The V gene's germline CDR1 is ENHRY and CDR2 SYGVKD. With 5 bases removed from V and 3 bases from J, the gap between germline ends came to 10 bases. The CDR3 region has the DNA TGTGCCATCAGTCCGACAGCCGAAGAGACCCAGTACTTC. Translated: CAISPTAEETQYF.